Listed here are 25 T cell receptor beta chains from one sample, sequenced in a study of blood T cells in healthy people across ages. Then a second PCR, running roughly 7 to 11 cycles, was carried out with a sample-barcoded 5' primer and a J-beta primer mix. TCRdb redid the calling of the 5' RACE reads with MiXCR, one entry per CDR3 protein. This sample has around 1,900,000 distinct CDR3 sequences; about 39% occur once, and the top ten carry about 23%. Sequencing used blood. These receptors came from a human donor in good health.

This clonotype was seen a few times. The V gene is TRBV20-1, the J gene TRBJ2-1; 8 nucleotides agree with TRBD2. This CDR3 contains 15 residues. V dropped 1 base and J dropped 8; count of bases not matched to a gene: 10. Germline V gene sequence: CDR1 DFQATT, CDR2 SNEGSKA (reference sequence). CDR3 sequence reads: CSARAPSGGADEQFF. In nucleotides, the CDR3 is TGCAGTGCTAGAGCCCCGTCCGGGGGGGCTGATGAGCAGTTCTTC.

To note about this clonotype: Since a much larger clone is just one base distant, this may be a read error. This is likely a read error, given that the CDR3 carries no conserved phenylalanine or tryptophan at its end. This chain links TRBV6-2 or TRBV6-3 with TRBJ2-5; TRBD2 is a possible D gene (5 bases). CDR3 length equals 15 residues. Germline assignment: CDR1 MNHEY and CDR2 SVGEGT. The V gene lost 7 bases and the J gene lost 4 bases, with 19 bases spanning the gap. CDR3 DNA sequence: TGTGCCAGCAACCCGGACTCCCAGGACCTAGAGACCCAGTACATC. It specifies CASNPDSQDLETQYI.

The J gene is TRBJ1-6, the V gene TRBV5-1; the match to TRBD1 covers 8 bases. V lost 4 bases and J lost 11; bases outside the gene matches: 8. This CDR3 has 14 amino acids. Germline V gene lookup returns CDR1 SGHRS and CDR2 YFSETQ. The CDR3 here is CASSPGQGWTPLHF. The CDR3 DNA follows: TGCGCCAGCAGCCCTGGACAGGGATGGACACCCCTCCACTTT.

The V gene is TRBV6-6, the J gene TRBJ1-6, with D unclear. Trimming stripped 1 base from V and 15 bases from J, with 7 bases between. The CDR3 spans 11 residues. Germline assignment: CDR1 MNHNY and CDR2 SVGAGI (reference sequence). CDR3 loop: CASSYFNNLHF. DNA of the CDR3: TGTGCCAGCAGTTACTTTAATAACCTCCACTTT.

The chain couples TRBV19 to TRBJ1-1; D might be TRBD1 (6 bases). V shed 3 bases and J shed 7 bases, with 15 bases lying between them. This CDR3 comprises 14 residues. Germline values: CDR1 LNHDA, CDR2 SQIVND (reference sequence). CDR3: CASSMGAGQFEAFF. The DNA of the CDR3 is TGTGCCAGTAGTATGGGGGCCGGGCAGTTTGAAGCTTTCTTT.

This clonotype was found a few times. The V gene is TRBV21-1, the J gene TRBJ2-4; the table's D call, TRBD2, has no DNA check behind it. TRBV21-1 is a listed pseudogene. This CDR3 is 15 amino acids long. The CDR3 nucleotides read TGTGCCAGCAGTGCCGGGGAGGAAACCAAAAACATTCAGTACTTC. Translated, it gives CASSAGEETKNIQYF.

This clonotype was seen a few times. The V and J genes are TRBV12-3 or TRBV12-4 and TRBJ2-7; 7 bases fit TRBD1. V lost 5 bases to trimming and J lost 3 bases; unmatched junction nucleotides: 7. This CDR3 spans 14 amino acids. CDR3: CASSPRQGFYEQYF. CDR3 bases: TGTGCCAGCAGTCCAAGACAGGGTTTCTACGAGCAGTACTTC.

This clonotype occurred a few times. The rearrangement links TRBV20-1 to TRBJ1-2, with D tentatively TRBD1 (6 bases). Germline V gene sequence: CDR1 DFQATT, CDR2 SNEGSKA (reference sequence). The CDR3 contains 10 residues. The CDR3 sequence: CIQGGNGYTF. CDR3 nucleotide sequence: TGCATACAGGGTGGTAATGGCTACACCTTC.

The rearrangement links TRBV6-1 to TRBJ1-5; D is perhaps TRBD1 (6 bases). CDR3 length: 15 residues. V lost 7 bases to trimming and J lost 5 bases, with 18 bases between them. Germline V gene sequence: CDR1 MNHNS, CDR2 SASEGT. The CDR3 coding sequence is TGTGCCAGCAAGGAAAACAGGGCCGCCTATCAGCCCCAGCATTTT. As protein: CASKENRAAYQPQHF.

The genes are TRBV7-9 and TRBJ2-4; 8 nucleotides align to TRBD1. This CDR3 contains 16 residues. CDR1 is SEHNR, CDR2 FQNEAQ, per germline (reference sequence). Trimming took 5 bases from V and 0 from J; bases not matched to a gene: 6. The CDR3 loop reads CASSLGQELAKNIQYF. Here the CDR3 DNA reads TGTGCCAGCAGCCTGGGACAGGAACTAGCCAAAAACATTCAGTACTTC.

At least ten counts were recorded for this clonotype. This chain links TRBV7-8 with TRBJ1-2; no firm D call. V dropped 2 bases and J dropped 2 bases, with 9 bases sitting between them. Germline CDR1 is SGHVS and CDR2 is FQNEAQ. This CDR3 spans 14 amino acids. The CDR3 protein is CASSLTSGNYGYTF. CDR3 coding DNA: TGTGCCAGCAGCTTAACGTCAGGAAACTATGGCTACACCTTC.

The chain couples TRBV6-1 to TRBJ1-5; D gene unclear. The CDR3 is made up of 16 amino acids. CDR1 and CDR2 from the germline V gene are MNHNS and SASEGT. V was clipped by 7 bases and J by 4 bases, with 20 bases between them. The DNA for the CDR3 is TGTGCCAGCACGTACGGACCGCCACTATTTAATCAGCCCCAGCATTTT. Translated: CASTYGPPLFNQPQHF.

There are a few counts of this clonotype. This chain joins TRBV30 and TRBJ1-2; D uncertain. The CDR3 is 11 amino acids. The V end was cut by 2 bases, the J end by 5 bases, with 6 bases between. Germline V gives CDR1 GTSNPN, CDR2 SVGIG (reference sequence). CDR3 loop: CAWSPPYGYTF. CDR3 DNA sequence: TGTGCCTGGAGTCCTCCGTATGGCTACACCTTC.

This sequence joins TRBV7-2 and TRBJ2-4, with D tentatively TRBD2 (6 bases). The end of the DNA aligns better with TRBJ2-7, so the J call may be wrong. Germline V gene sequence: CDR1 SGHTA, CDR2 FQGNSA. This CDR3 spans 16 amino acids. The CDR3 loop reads CASSLALGDLTYEQYF. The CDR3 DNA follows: TGTGCCAGCAGCTTAGCGTTAGGGGACTTAACCTACGAGCAGTACTTC.

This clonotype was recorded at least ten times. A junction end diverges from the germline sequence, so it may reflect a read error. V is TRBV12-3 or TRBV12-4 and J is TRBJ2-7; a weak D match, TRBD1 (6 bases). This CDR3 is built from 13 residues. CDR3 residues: CASSLGTFYEQYF. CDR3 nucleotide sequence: TGTGCCAGCAGCTTAGGGACATTCTACGAGCAGTACTTC.

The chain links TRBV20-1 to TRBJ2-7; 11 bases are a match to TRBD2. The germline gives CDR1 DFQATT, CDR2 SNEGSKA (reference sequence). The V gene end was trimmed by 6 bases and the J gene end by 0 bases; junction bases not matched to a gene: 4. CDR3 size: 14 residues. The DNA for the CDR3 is TGCAGTGCCCTGGGGACTAGCGGCTCCTACGAGCAGTACTTC. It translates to CSALGTSGSYEQYF.

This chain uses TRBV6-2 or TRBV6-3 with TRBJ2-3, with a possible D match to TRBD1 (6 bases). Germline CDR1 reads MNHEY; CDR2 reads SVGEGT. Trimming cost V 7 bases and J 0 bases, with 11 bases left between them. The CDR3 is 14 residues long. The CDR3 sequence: CASNDGQSTDTQYF. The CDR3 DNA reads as TGTGCCAGCAACGACGGACAGAGCACAGATACGCAGTATTTT.

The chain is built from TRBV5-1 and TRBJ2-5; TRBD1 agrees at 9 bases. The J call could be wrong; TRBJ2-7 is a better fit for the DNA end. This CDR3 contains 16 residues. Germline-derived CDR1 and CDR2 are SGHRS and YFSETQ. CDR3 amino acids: CASSLGWTGALDEQYF. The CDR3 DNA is TGCGCCAGCAGCTTGGGGTGGACAGGGGCGTTAGACGAGCAGTACTTC.

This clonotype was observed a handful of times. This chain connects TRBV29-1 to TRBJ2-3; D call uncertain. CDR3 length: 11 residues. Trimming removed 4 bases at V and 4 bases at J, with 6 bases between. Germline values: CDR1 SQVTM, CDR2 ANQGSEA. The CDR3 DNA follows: TGCAGCGTTGGTCCCCCAGATACGCAGTATTTT. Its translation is CSVGPPDTQYF.

The CDR3 sequence is CASSLVQGLYGYTF. CDR3 in DNA: TGTGCCAGCAGCTTAGTGCAGGGTCTCTATGGCTACACCTTC. The genes are TRBV7-2 and TRBJ1-2; D is perhaps TRBD1 (5 bases). Germline V CDR1 and CDR2: SGHTA, FQGNSA. Trimming cost V 1 base and J 4 bases, with 10 bases left between them. CDR3 size: 14 residues.

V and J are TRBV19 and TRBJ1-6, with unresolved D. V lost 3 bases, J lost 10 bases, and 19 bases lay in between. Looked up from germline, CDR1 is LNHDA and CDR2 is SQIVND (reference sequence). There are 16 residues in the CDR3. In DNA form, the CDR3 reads TGTGCCAGTAGTATTGGGAACGCAGGAGTTGAGTCACCCCTCCACTTT. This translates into CASSIGNAGVESPLHF.

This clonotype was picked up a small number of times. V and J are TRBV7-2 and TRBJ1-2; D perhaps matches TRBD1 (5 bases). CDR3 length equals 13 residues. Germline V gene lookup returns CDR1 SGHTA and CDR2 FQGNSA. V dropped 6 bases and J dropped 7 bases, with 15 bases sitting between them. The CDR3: CASRAGSGGGYTF. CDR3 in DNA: TGTGCCAGCAGGGCAGGGAGTGGCGGTGGCTACACCTTC.

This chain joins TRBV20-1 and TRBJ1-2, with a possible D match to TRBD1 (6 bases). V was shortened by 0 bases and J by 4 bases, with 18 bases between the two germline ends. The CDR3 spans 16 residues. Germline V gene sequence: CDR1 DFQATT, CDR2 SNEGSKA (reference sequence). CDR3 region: CSARDFYGGDSYGYTF. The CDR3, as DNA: TGCAGTGCTAGAGATTTCTATGGGGGCGATAGCTATGGCTACACCTTC.

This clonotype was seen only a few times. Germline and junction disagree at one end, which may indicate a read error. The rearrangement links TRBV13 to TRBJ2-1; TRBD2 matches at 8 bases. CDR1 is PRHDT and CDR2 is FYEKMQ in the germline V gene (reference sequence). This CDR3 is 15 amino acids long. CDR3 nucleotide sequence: TGTGCCAGCAACTTATCCCCGGGGGGGCCTTATGAGCAGTTCTTC. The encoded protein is CASNLSPGGPYEQFF.

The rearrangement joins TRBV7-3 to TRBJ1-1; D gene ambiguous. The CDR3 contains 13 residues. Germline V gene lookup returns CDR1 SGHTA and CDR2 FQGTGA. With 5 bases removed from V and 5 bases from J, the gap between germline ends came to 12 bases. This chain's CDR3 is CASSPSGTTEAFF. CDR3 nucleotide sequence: TGTGCCAGCAGCCCCTCCGGAACAACTGAAGCTTTCTTT.